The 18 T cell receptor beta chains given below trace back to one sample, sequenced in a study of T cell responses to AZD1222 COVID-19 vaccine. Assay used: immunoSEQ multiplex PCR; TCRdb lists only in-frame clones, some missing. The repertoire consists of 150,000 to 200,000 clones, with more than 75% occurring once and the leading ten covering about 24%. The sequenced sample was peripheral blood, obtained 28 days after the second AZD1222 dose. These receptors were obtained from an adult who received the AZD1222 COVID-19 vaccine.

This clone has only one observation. The CDR3 protein is CASSSQSSGRVYEQYF. CDR3 nucleotide sequence: TGTGCCAGCAGTTCCCAGAGTAGCGGGAGGGTCTACGAGCAGTACTTC. The chain combines TRBV28 with TRBJ2-7; 11 bases agree with TRBD2. This CDR3 contains 16 residues. The J segment lost 3 bases and the V segment lost 4 bases, leaving 8 bases of the junction unmatched. Germline-derived CDR1 and CDR2 are MDHEN and SYDVKM.

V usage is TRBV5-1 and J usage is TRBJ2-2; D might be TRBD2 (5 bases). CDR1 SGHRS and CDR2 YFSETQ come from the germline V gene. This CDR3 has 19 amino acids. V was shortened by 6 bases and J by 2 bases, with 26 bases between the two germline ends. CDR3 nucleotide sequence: TGCGCCAGCACCCTCCCTGGAGCGGAAGGACGTTTTAACACCGGGGAGCTGTTTTTT. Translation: CASTLPGAEGRFNTGELFF.

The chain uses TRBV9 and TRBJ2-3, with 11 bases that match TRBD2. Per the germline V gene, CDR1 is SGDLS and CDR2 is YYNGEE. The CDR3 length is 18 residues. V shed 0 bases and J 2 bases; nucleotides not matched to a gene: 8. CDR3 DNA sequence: TGTGCCAGCAGCGTAGCCGAGACTAGCGGGGCGGTCACAGATACGCAGTATTTT. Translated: CASSVAETSGAVTDTQYF.

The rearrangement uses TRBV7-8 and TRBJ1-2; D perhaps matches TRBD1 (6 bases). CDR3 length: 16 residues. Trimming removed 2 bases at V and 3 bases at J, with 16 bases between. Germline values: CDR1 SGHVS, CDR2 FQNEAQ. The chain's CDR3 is CASSLIRVGQHYGYTF. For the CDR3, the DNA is TGTGCCAGCAGCTTAATACGAGTTGGACAGCACTATGGCTACACCTTC.

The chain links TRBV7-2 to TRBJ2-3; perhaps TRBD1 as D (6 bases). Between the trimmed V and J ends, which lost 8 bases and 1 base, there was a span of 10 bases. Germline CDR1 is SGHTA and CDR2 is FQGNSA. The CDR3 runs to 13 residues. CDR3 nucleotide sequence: TGTGCCAGCGGCAGGGGTGGCACAGATACGCAGTATTTT. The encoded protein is CASGRGGTDTQYF.

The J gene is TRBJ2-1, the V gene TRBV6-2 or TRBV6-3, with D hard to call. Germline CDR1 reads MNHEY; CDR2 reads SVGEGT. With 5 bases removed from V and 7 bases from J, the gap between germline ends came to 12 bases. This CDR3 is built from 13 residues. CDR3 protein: CASSAFETNEQFF. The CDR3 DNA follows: TGTGCCAGCAGTGCCTTCGAGACTAATGAGCAGTTCTTC.

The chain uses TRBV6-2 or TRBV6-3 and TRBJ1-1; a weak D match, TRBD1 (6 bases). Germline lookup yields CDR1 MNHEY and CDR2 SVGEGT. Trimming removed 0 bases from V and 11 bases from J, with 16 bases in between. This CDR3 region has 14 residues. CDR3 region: CASSYSRDKSWAFF. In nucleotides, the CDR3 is TGTGCCAGCAGTTACTCGAGGGACAAGTCGTGGGCTTTCTTT.

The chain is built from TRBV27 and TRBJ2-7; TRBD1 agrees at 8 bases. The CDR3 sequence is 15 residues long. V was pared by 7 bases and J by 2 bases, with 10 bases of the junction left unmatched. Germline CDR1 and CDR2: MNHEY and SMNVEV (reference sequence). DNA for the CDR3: TGTGCCAGCACCAACAGGGGGGACTTCCCCTACGAGCAGTACTTC. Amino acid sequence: CASTNRGDFPYEQYF.

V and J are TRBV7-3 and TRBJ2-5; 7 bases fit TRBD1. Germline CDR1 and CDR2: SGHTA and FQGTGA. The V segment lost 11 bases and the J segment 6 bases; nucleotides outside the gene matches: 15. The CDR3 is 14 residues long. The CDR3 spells CASSLEGAVKTQYF. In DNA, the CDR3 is TGTGCCTCCAGCTTAGAGGGGGCCGTTAAGACCCAGTACTTC. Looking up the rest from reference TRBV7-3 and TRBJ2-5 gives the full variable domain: GAGVSQTPSNKVTEKGKYVELRCDPISGHTALYWYRQSLGQGPEFLIYFQGTGAADDSGLPNDRFFAVRPEGSVSTLKIQRTERGDSAVYLCASSLEGAVKTQYFGPGTRLLVL.

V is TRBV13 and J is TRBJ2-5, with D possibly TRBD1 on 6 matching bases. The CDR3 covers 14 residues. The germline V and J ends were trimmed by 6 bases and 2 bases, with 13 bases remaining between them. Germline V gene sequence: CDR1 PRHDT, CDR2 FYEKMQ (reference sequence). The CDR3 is CASSFPGQQETQYF. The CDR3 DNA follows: TGTGCCAGCAGTTTCCCAGGACAGCAAGAGACCCAGTACTTC.

CDR3 DNA: TGTGCCAGCAGTTTAACCCCCGACGGACAGACTTACGAGCAGTACTTC. Encoded protein: CASSLTPDGQTYEQYF. This chain joins TRBV27 and TRBJ2-7; weak D call: TRBD1 (6 bases). Between the trimmed V and J ends, which lost 2 bases and 4 bases, there was a span of 18 bases. From germline, CDR1 is MNHEY and CDR2 SMNVEV (reference sequence). The CDR3 consists of 16 residues.

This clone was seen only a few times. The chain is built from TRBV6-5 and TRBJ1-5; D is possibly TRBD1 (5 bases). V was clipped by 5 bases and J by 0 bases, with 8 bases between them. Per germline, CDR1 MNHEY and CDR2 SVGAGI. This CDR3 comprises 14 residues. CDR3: CASSQTVSNQPQHF. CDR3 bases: TGTGCCAGCAGTCAGACAGTTAGCAATCAGCCCCAGCATTTT.

CDR3 bases: TGCGCCAGCAGCTATCCGACTATCACCGGGGAGCTGTTTTTT. It is translated as CASSYPTITGELFF. This rearrangement joins TRBV5-1 to TRBJ2-2; possible D gene TRBD2, 5 bases. Trimming took 3 bases from V and 4 from J, leaving 10 bases between them. The germline gives CDR1 SGHRS, CDR2 YFSETQ. This CDR3 region has 14 residues.

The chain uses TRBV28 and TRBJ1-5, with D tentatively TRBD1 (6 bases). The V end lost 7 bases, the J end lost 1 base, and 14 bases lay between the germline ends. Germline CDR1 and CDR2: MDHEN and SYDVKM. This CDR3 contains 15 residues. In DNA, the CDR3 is TGTGCCAGCACCTCGGGGGCGCGGAGCAATCAGCCCCAGCATTTT. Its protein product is CASTSGARSNQPQHF.

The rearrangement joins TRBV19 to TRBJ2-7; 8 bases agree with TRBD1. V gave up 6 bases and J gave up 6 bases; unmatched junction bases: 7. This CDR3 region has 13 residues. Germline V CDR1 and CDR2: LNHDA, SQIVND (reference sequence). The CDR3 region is CASRRDRGGEQYF. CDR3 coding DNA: TGTGCCAGTAGAAGAGACAGGGGCGGCGAGCAGTACTTC.

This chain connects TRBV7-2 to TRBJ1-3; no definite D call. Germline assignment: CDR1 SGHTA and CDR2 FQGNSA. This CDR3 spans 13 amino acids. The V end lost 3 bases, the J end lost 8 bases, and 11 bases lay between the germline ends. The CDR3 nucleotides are TGTGCCAGCAGCTTCGGCGCGGGAGACACCATATATTTT. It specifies CASSFGAGDTIYF. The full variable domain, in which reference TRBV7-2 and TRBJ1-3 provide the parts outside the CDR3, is GAGVSQSPSNKVTEKGKDVELRCDPISGHTALYWYRQSLGQGLEFLIYFQGNSAPDKSGLPSDRFSAERTGGSVSTLTIQRTQQEDSAVYLCASSFGAGDTIYFGEGSWLTVV.

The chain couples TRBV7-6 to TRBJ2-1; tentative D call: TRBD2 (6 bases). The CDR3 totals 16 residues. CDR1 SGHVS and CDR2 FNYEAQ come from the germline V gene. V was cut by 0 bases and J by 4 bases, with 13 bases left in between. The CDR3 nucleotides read TGTGCCAGCAGCTTAGCTTCATGGCGGGGTTACAATGAGCAGTTCTTC. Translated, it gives CASSLASWRGYNEQFF.

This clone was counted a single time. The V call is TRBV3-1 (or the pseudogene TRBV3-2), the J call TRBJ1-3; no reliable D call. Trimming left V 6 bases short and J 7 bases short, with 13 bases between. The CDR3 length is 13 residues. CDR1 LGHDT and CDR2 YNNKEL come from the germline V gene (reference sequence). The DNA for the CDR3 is TGTGCCAGCAGTCCTTTGGTGGGGAACACCATATATTTT. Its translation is CASSPLVGNTIYF.